The 8 T cell receptor beta chains given below trace back to one sample, sequenced in a study of blood T cell repertoires in COVID-19. The repertoire was sequenced with immunoSEQ multiplex PCR; TCRdb's copy has only in-frame clones and lacks some. There are approximately 100,000 clones in the sample; roughly 80% occur only once, and 8% to 13% lies in the top ten. Sequencing was performed on peripheral blood. Receptors originate from a human donor in a cohort sampled during active COVID-19.

The rearrangement links TRBV19 to TRBJ1-1; no clear D. This CDR3 has 13 residues. V lost 2 bases and J 2 bases, leaving 6 bases between the germline ends. CDR1 LNHDA and CDR2 SQIVND come from the germline V gene (reference sequence). CDR3 nucleotides: TGTGCCAGTAGTATAAGCGCAAACACTGAAGCTTTCTTT. Amino acid sequence: CASSISANTEAFF.

The chain recombines TRBV3-1 (or the pseudogene TRBV3-2) with TRBJ2-5, with TRBD2 matching over 9 bases. CDR1 is LGHDT, CDR2 YNNKEL, per germline (reference sequence). This CDR3 comprises 16 residues. The V and J ends lost 0 bases and 0 bases, in that order; junction bases with no gene match: 2. CDR3 amino acids: CASSQETSGYQETQYF. CDR3 nucleotide sequence: TGTGCCAGCAGCCAAGAAACTAGCGGGTACCAAGAGACCCAGTACTTC.

The rearrangement uses TRBV28 and TRBJ1-2, with 8 bases fitting TRBD1. The CDR3 loop spans 14 amino acids. J was trimmed by 6 bases and V by 5 bases; bases with no gene match: 8. The germline gives CDR1 MDHEN, CDR2 SYDVKM. CDR3 loop: CASSEPDRDDGYTF. CDR3 nucleotide sequence: TGTGCCAGCAGTGAGCCGGACAGGGACGATGGCTACACCTTC.

The chain has TRBV18 and TRBJ2-2; D perhaps matches TRBD2 (5 bases). This CDR3 is built from 14 residues. Germline CDR1 and CDR2: KGHSH and LQKENI. Trimming pared 3 bases from V and 5 bases from J, leaving 10 bases between. The CDR3 loop is CASSPFGLTGELFF. The CDR3 DNA reads TGTGCCAGCTCACCTTTCGGACTGACCGGGGAGCTGTTTTTT.

V usage is TRBV6-6 and J usage is TRBJ2-2; 7 nucleotides line up with TRBD1. The CDR3 runs 14 residues. V lost 5 bases to trimming and J lost 7 bases; unmatched junction nucleotides: 7. From germline, CDR1 is MNHNY and CDR2 SVGAGI (reference sequence). The DNA for the CDR3 is TGTGCCAGCAGTGACAACAGGGGTATCGGGGAGCTGTTTTTT. This encodes CASSDNRGIGELFF.

DNA of the CDR3: TGCGCCAGCAGCTTGGAAACAGGGCGTCAGCCCCAGCATTTT. Residues: CASSLETGRQPQHF. This chain uses TRBV5-1 with TRBJ1-5; tentatively, D is TRBD1 (6 bases). The CDR3 totals 14 residues. The ends were cut back, 0 bases at V and 6 bases at J, with 10 bases in the middle. Germline V gene lookup returns CDR1 SGHRS and CDR2 YFSETQ.

The rearrangement joins TRBV15 to TRBJ2-7; D perhaps matches TRBD1 (6 bases). This CDR3 has 16 residues. Deletions cut 0 bases from V and 4 bases from J, with 16 bases between. Germline CDR1 reads LNHNV; CDR2 reads YYDKDF (reference sequence). The CDR3 nucleotides are TGTGCCACCAGCAGAGATCTTGGGGACAAATTTTACGAGCAGTACTTC. Protein: CATSRDLGDKFYEQYF.

The chain is built from TRBV29-1 and TRBJ2-5; D gene ambiguous. The V and J ends lost 6 bases and 1 base respectively, with 3 bases between them. The germline gives CDR1 SQVTM, CDR2 ANQGSEA. CDR3 length equals 10 residues. CDR3 DNA sequence: TGCAGCGTCATCCAAGAGACCCAGTACTTC. Amino acids: CSVIQETQYF.